A selection of T cell receptor beta chains follows, all from one sample in a study of human T cells and chemical hapten exposure. Using its own MiXCR run on the RACE reads, TCRdb lists one record per CDR3 protein. The sample carries under 90,000 distinct CDR3 sequences, 6.5% to 10% recorded once. The starting material was whole blood, obtained in connection with sensitization to the hapten diphenylcyclopropenone (DPC). The receptor source for this set is a woman aged 45-65 years with alopecia areata. Some clones in this sample may be carry-over from other donors' samples. Both conserved end residues are part of each CDR3.

J: TRBJ1-2
V: TRBV29-1
CDR3: CSVSGTGASRGYTF

J: TRBJ2-1
V: TRBV5-1
CDR3: CASSLGLRTSDRNEQFF

J: TRBJ2-3
V: TRBV29-1
CDR3: CSVLGPVTDTQYF

J: TRBJ1-1
V: TRBV7-9
CDR3: CASSLAPSLRSLWHTEAFF

J: TRBJ2-3
V: TRBV12-3/TRBV12-4
CDR3: CASSLSPTQYF

J: TRBJ2-3
V: TRBV5-1
CDR3: CASRGQTDTQYF

J: TRBJ1-2
V: TRBV2
CDR3: CASSASQGGYGYTF

J: TRBJ2-1
V: TRBV7-3
CDR3: CASSPGRSGGPYNEQFF

J: TRBJ2-3
V: TRBV6-2/TRBV6-3
CDR3: CASSLAGGRVTQYF

J: TRBJ2-3
V: TRBV10-2
CDR3: CASGRNTDTQYF

J: TRBJ2-7
V: TRBV7-9
CDR3: CASSSDGSYEQYF

J: TRBJ2-5
V: TRBV27
CDR3: CASSIPGGVQETQYF

J: TRBJ1-2
V: TRBV29-1
CDR3: CSVELSWGGPLGYTF

J: TRBJ2-1
V: TRBV12-5
CDR3: CASGLVPRTKIGGEQFF

J: TRBJ2-3
V: TRBV29-1
CDR3: CSSLGGTTDTQYF

J: TRBJ2-2
V: TRBV4-3
CDR3: CASSQDFQGAWTGELFF

J: TRBJ1-1
V: TRBV18
CDR3: CASSPSGDTEAFF

J: TRBJ2-5
V: TRBV7-6
CDR3: CASTGGGTTETQYF

J: TRBJ2-1
V: TRBV2
CDR3: CASSEVNSGNYNEQFF

J: TRBJ1-1
V: TRBV5-4
CDR3: CASSAWTGGDTEAFF

J: TRBJ2-1
V: TRBV29-1
CDR3: CSVLPNNEQFF

J: TRBJ1-5
V: TRBV12-3/TRBV12-4
CDR3: CASTLRGVGNQPQHF

J: TRBJ1-2
V: TRBV7-9
CDR3: CASSSGDYGYTF

J: TRBJ2-4
V: TRBV3-1
CDR3: CASSQDIQGSGNIQYF

J: TRBJ1-4
V: TRBV7-9
CDR3: CASRPTPNEKLFF

J: TRBJ2-5
V: TRBV9
CDR3: CASSQQAGGIQETQYF

J: TRBJ2-3
V: TRBV12-3/TRBV12-4
CDR3: CASSRDRNTQYF

J: TRBJ1-3
V: TRBV6-6
CDR3: CASSFEGGPGNTIYF

J: TRBJ1-5
V: TRBV12-3/TRBV12-4
CDR3: CASSRRAPVDQPQHF

J: TRBJ1-1
V: TRBV7-2
CDR3: CASSGNTEAFF

J: TRBJ1-5
V: TRBV12-3/TRBV12-4
CDR3: CASSREASNQPQHF

J: TRBJ2-5
V: TRBV28
CDR3: CASSLEQGGETQYF

J: TRBJ1-4
V: TRBV2
CDR3: CASSALGVATNEKLFF

J: TRBJ2-3
V: TRBV7-9
CDR3: CASSTGTTNTDTQYF

J: TRBJ2-7
V: TRBV5-5
CDR3: CASSLGLVSSEQYF

J: TRBJ2-3
V: TRBV6-2/TRBV6-3
CDR3: CASREVAGVADTQYF

J: TRBJ1-2
V: TRBV7-2
CDR3: CAGRGGPDYGYTF

J: TRBJ2-7
V: TRBV11-2
CDR3: CASRRPGQDYEQYF

J: TRBJ2-3
V: TRBV4-2
CDR3: CASSQRKGRGDTDTQYF

J: TRBJ1-1
V: TRBV24-1
CDR3: CATPNSIVNTEAFF

J: TRBJ2-3
V: TRBV2
CDR3: CASSERRGLADTQYF

J: TRBJ2-1
V: TRBV6-6
CDR3: CASSIGTSGGDEQFF

J: TRBJ2-1
V: TRBV14
CDR3: CASSHIQGTNEQFF

J: TRBJ1-1
V: TRBV28
CDR3: CASSAAGTEAFF

J: TRBJ2-2
V: TRBV7-3
CDR3: CASRRSNSGENTGELFF

J: TRBJ2-7
V: TRBV10-3
CDR3: CAISELWTSGSHSYEQYF

J: TRBJ1-4
V: TRBV7-9
CDR3: CASSLGTGEKLFF

J: TRBJ1-1
V: TRBV20-1
CDR3: CSARCSGWGDTEAFF

J: TRBJ2-4
V: TRBV12-3/TRBV12-4
CDR3: CASSFGQGDIQYF

J: TRBJ2-2
V: TRBV12-3/TRBV12-4
CDR3: CASSWGGNTGELFF

J: TRBJ1-1
V: TRBV6-2/TRBV6-3
CDR3: CASSPQGWGEAFF

J: TRBJ2-1
V: TRBV7-3
CDR3: CASSLLGDNNEQFF

J: TRBJ2-3
V: TRBV3-1
CDR3: CASSQGGHSTDTQYF

J: TRBJ1-5
V: TRBV6-2/TRBV6-3
CDR3: CASRDGGSSRPQHF

J: TRBJ2-7
V: TRBV29-1
CDR3: CSGRDSMYEQYF

J: TRBJ1-5
V: TRBV27
CDR3: CASGNQPQHF

J: TRBJ2-1
V: TRBV14
CDR3: CASSQTGVSEQFF